The clone carrying this T cell receptor (beta chain) was found a few times. Antigen specificity is unknown. This sample was included in a study of early T cells in non-severe SARS-CoV-2 infection. Overall study context: Chains were unpaired, as sequencing was done on bulk RNA from unsorted whole blood.

Researchers attached unique molecular identifiers to individual cDNA molecules. TCRdb reprocessed the 5' RACE reads via MiXCR and lists one record per CDR3 protein. The sample includes 40,000 to 45,000 distinct CDR3 sequences, approximately 6.2% of them seen just once. Germline V CDR1 and CDR2: SGHTA, FQGNSA. V was trimmed by 2 bases and J by 1 base, leaving 3 bases between them. This CDR3 is built from 13 residues. General study findings and limits: VDJdb matching favored anti-spike CD8 responses, missing private and CD4 specificities.

The sequence was obtained from an adult who was a healthcare worker with PCR-confirmed SARS-CoV-2 infection or an uninfected control (not recorded which). Sequencing was performed on whole blood, taken at baseline. The chain recombines TRBV7-2 with TRBJ1-5; D gene ambiguous. CDR3 protein: CASSLTSNQPQHF. The CDR3 DNA follows: TGTGCCAGCAGCTTAACAAGCAATCAGCCCCAGCATTTT.